These T cell receptor beta chains were read from a single sample in a study of human T cells and chemical hapten exposure. Each CDR3 protein is one row after TCRdb ran MiXCR on the RACE reads. The table records roughly 100,000 distinct CDR3 sequences, roughly 10% of them present only once. Sequenced here: whole blood, sampled in connection with sensitization to the hapten diphenylcyclopropenone (DPC). The origin of the receptors is a woman aged 60-75 years with alopecia areata. Some clones in this sample may be carry-over from other donors' samples. Both conserved end residues are part of each CDR3.

v_call: TRBV12-3/TRBV12-4; j_call: TRBJ1-3; cdr3_aa: CASSFLISGNTIYF
v_call: TRBV7-9; j_call: TRBJ2-1; cdr3_aa: CARAGPQNEQFF
v_call: TRBV4-1; j_call: TRBJ2-5; cdr3_aa: CASSHYIGGQETQYF
v_call: TRBV7-2; j_call: TRBJ1-1; cdr3_aa: CASSLPAGMNTEAFF
v_call: TRBV15; j_call: TRBJ1-1; cdr3_aa: CATSRDSTAASEAFF
v_call: TRBV20-1; j_call: TRBJ2-3; cdr3_aa: CSAAWGVRDTQYF
v_call: TRBV7-2; j_call: TRBJ2-5; cdr3_aa: CASTSDSETQYF
v_call: TRBV29-1; j_call: TRBJ1-2; cdr3_aa: CSSPGTRGGGYTF
v_call: TRBV5-1; j_call: TRBJ2-3; cdr3_aa: CASSLEGRSTTDTQYF
v_call: TRBV20-1; j_call: TRBJ2-1; cdr3_aa: CSARAAGGYNEQFF
v_call: TRBV13; j_call: TRBJ1-2; cdr3_aa: CASSLGTGGGYTF
v_call: TRBV2; j_call: TRBJ2-3; cdr3_aa: CASSVSRSTDTQYF
v_call: TRBV5-1; j_call: TRBJ1-4; cdr3_aa: CASSLGPAGADEKLFF
v_call: TRBV25-1; j_call: TRBJ1-4; cdr3_aa: CASSSGTTNEKLFF
v_call: TRBV6-5; j_call: TRBJ1-3; cdr3_aa: CASSSQGYRSGGNTIYF
v_call: TRBV20-1; j_call: TRBJ2-7; cdr3_aa: CSASPPGGVHEQYF
v_call: TRBV9; j_call: TRBJ2-3; cdr3_aa: CASSVTSLANTDTQYF
v_call: TRBV7-6; j_call: TRBJ1-1; cdr3_aa: CASSAYPERNTEAFF
v_call: TRBV18; j_call: TRBJ1-6; cdr3_aa: CASSPGTGAGSPLHF
v_call: TRBV5-1; j_call: TRBJ1-6; cdr3_aa: CASSLGLEKSSPLHF
v_call: TRBV5-6; j_call: TRBJ2-5; cdr3_aa: CASSLGGIGTQYF
v_call: TRBV3-1; j_call: TRBJ2-1; cdr3_aa: CASSQDLWGSYNEQFF
v_call: TRBV11-2; j_call: TRBJ2-1; cdr3_aa: CASSLVAGGPYNEQFF
v_call: TRBV4-1; j_call: TRBJ1-1; cdr3_aa: CASSQDSDRGPFF
v_call: TRBV30; j_call: TRBJ1-2; cdr3_aa: CAWRDLSGYTF
v_call: TRBV7-9; j_call: TRBJ2-7; cdr3_aa: CASSLVPGTYEQYF
v_call: TRBV27; j_call: TRBJ1-2; cdr3_aa: CASSSHGGGGYTF
v_call: TRBV15; j_call: TRBJ2-7; cdr3_aa: CATSRGLAAGNYEQYF
v_call: TRBV19; j_call: TRBJ1-2; cdr3_aa: CASSVDPPGLHYTF
v_call: TRBV19; j_call: TRBJ2-2; cdr3_aa: CASALPVNGTGELFF
v_call: TRBV4-1; j_call: TRBJ2-7; cdr3_aa: CASSQDGGYEQYF
v_call: TRBV10-3; j_call: TRBJ2-7; cdr3_aa: CAISESGVDRGYEQYF
v_call: TRBV30; j_call: TRBJ1-5; cdr3_aa: CAWSEVLGQPQHF
v_call: TRBV6-1; j_call: TRBJ1-2; cdr3_aa: CASSDFARGYTF
v_call: TRBV9; j_call: TRBJ2-1; cdr3_aa: CASSPRGQGEQFF
v_call: TRBV11-2; j_call: TRBJ1-2; cdr3_aa: CASRRQGVDNGYTF